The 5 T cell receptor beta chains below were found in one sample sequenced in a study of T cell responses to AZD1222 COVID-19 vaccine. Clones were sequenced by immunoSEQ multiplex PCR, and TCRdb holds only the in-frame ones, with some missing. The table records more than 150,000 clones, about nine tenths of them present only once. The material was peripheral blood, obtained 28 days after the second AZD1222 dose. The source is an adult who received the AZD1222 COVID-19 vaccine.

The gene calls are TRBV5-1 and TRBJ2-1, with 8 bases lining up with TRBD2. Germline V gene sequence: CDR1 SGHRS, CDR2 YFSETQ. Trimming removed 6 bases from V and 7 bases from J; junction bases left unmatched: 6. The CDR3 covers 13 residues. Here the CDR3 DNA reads TGCGCCAGCATCGATCTAGCGGGTAATGAGCAGTTCTTC. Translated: CASIDLAGNEQFF.

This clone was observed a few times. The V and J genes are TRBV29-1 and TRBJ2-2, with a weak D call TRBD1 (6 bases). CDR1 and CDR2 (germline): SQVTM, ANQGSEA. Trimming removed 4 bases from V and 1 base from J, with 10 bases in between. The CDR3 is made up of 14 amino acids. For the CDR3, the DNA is TGCAGCGTTGGGGGGCGGAGGAACACCGGGGAGCTGTTTTTT. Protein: CSVGGRRNTGELFF.

CDR3 residues: CAWSVTGGNEQFF. Here the CDR3 DNA reads TGTGCCTGGAGTGTCACGGGGGGCAATGAGCAGTTCTTC. The J gene is TRBJ2-1, the V gene TRBV30; 7 bases align to TRBD2. The CDR3 extends over 13 amino acids. The V and J ends lost 0 bases and 6 bases, in that order; junction bases with no gene match: 2. Germline V lookup: CDR1 GTSNPN, CDR2 SVGIG (reference sequence).

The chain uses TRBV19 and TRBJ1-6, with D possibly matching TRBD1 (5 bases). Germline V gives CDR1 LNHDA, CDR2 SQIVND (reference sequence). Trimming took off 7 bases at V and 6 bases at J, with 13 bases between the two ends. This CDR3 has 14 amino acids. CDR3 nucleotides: TGTGCCAGTACCCCCGGGACGGGTAATTCACCCCTCCACTTT. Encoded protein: CASTPGTGNSPLHF.

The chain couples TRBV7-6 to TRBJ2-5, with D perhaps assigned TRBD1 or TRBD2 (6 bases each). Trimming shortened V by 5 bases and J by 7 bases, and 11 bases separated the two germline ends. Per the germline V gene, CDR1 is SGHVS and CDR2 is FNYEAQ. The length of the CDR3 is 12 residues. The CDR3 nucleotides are TGTGCCAGCAGCCCACAGGGAGGGACCCAGTACTTC. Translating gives CASSPQGGTQYF.